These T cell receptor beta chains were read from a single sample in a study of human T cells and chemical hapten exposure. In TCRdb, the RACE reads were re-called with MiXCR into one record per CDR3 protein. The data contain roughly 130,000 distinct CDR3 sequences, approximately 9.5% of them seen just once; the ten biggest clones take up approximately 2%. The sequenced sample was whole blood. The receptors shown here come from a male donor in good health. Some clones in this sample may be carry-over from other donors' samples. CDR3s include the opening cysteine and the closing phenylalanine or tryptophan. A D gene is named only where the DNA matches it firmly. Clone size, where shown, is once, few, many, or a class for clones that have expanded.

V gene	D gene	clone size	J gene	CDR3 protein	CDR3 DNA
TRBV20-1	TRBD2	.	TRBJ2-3	CSARRSSGVADTQYF	TGCAGTGCTAGAAGATCTAGCGGGGTTGCAGATACGCAGTATTTT
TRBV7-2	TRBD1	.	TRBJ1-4	CASSPGQAGEKLFF	TGTGCCAGCAGCCCGGGACAGGCGGGTGAAAAACTGTTTTTT
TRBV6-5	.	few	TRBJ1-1	CASSSMTGPNTEAFF	TGTGCCAGCAGTTCAATGACAGGACCGAACACTGAAGCTTTCTTT
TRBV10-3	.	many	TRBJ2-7	CAITAGTKLFYEQYF	TGTGCCATCACGGCCGGAACTAAGCTCTTTTACGAGCAGTACTTC
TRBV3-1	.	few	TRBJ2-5	CASSQEPGLETQYF	TGTGCCAGCAGCCAAGAACCCGGGCTGGAGACCCAGTACTTC
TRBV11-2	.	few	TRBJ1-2	CASSLAGGHYGYTF	TGTGCCAGCAGCTTAGCGGGGGGGCACTATGGCTACACCTTC
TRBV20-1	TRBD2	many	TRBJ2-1	CSAPTSGGLGEQFF	TGCAGTGCGCCGACTAGCGGGGGGTTGGGTGAGCAGTTCTTC
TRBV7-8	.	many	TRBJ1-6	CASSLRDPYNSPLHF	TGTGCCAGCAGCCTCCGGGATCCCTATAATTCACCCCTCCACTTT
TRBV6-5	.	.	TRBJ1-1	CASIGKTEAFF	TGTGCCAGCATTGGAAAGACTGAAGCTTTCTTT
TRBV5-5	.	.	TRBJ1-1	CASSLGGLSTEAFF	TGTGCCAGCAGCTTGGGAGGATTGAGCACTGAAGCTTTCTTT
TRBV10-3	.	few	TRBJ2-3	CAITGDDTDTQYF	TGTGCCATCACCGGCGACGACACAGATACGCAGTATTTT
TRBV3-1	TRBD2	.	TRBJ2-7	CASSHTPAGADLPVREQYF	TGTGCCAGCAGCCATACCCCGGCGGGAGCCGATCTTCCGGTGAGGGAGCAGTACTTC
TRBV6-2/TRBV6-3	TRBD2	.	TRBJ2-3	CASNPSGGDGDTQYF	TGTGCCAGCAACCCTAGCGGGGGGGATGGAGATACGCAGTATTTT
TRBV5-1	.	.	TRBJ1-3	CASSRIRSSGNTIYF	TGCGCCAGCAGCCGCATCAGGAGCTCTGGAAACACCATATATTTT
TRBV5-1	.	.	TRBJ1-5	CASSWDSNQPQHF	TGCGCCAGCAGCTGGGACAGCAATCAGCCCCAGCATTTT
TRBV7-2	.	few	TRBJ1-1	CASSLVPTGQEAFF	TGTGCCAGCAGCTTAGTACCCACAGGCCAAGAAGCTTTCTTT
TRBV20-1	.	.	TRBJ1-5	CSAPDSVGNQPQHF	TGCAGTGCCCCGGACAGCGTAGGGAATCAGCCCCAGCATTTT
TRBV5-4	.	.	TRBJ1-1	CASSLGRGTEAFF	TGTGCCAGCAGCTTAGGGCGCGGCACTGAAGCTTTCTTT
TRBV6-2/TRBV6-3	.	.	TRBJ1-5	CASRDQQPQHF	TGTGCCAGCAGGGACCAACAGCCCCAGCATTTT
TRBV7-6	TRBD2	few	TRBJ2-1	CASSFGREFDEQFF	TGTGCCAGCAGCTTCGGGCGGGAGTTTGATGAGCAGTTCTTC
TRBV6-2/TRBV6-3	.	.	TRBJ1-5	CASSYSPGNQPQHF	TGTGCCAGCAGTTACTCCCCGGGTAACCAGCCCCAGCATTTT
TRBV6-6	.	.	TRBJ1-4	CASRPQAAVNEKLFF	TGTGCCAGCAGACCTCAGGCGGCAGTCAATGAAAAACTGTTTTTT
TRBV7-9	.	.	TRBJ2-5	CASSISRTGGQETQYF	TGTGCCAGCAGCATTAGTCGGACTGGGGGCCAAGAGACCCAGTACTTC
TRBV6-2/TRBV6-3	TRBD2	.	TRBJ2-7	CASEIAGDNEQYF	TGTGCCAGCGAAATAGCGGGAGACAACGAGCAGTACTTC
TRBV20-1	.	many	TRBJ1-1	CSASGQGPANTEAFF	TGCAGTGCTAGCGGTCAGGGACCGGCCAACACTGAAGCTTTCTTT
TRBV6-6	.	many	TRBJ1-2	CASSYRLQASRYGYTF	TGTGCCAGCAGTTACCGATTACAGGCCTCAAGATATGGCTACACCTTC
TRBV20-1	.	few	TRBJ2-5	CSARALDRKETQYF	TGCAGTGCTAGAGCCCTAGACAGAAAAGAGACCCAGTACTTC
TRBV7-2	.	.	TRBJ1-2	CASRTSAGSYGYTF	TGTGCCAGCAGGACGTCGGCAGGGTCTTATGGCTACACCTTC
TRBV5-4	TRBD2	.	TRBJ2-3	CASSLKLAGVTDTQYF	TGTGCCAGCAGCTTGAAACTAGCGGGAGTCACAGATACGCAGTATTTT
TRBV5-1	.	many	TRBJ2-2	CASSLVSGTMNTGELFF	TGCGCCAGCAGCTTGGTATCGGGTACCATGAACACCGGGGAGCTGTTTTTT
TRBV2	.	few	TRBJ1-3	CARDDSSGNTIYF	TGTGCCAGAGATGACAGCTCTGGAAACACCATATATTTT
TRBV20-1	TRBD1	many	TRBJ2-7	CSAWQTGGLTYEQYF	TGCAGTGCTTGGCAGACAGGGGGCCTCACCTACGAGCAGTACTTC
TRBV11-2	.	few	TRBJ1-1	CASSPRQTNTEAFF	TGTGCCAGCAGCCCCCGACAGACTAACACTGAAGCTTTCTTT
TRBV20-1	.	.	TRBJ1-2	CSARRDGGYGYTF	TGCAGTGCTCGCCGGGACGGCGGCTATGGCTACACCTTC
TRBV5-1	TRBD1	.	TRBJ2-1	CASSLAGQAEDEQFF	TGCGCCAGCAGCTTGGCGGGACAGGCAGAGGATGAGCAGTTCTTC
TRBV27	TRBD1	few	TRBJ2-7	CASSPIGRQGDEQYF	TGTGCCAGCAGTCCTATCGGACGACAGGGGGACGAGCAGTACTTC
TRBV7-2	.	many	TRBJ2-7	CASSSPTGYEQYF	TGTGCCAGCAGCTCACCTACAGGCTACGAGCAGTACTTC
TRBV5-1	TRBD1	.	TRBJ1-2	CASSLARGQDGYTF	TGCGCCAGCAGCTTGGCCAGGGGGCAGGATGGCTACACCTTC
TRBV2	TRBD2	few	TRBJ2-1	CASSPRLAGGHNEQFF	TGTGCCAGCAGTCCCCGACTAGCGGGAGGGCACAATGAGCAGTTCTTC
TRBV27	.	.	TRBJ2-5	CASSKLGEKETQYF	TGTGCCAGCAGTAAGCTCGGCGAGAAGGAGACCCAGTACTTC
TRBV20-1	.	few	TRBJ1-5	CSAREQVGGPFGNQPQHF	TGCAGTGCTAGGGAACAGGTTGGGGGACCTTTCGGCAATCAGCCCCAGCATTTT